The clone carrying this T cell receptor (beta chain) rates as medium-sized (0.01 to 0.1%). The record originates from a study of blood T cell repertoires in COVID-19. Looking at the study overall: PBMCs, B-cell-depleted T cells, or T cells were the source of the cDNA or gDNA that made up the material.

The CDR3 contains 15 residues. V shed 3 bases, J shed 6 bases, and the junction held 6 bases outside the gene matches. Germline loops: CDR1 MRHNA, CDR2 SNTAGT. Using immunoSEQ multiplex PCR, the repertoire was profiled, and TCRdb retains in-frame clones only, with some absent. The sample lists about 52,000 clones; 85% were seen once. This rearrangement joins TRBV6-4 to TRBJ2-1, with 9 bases aligning to TRBD2. The sequence came from a human donor in a cohort sampled during active COVID-19. The specimen sequenced was peripheral blood. CDR3 DNA sequence: TGTGCCAGCAGTGAAATTAGCGGGAGTTCCAATGAGCAGTTCTTC. Its protein product is CASSEISGSSNEQFF.